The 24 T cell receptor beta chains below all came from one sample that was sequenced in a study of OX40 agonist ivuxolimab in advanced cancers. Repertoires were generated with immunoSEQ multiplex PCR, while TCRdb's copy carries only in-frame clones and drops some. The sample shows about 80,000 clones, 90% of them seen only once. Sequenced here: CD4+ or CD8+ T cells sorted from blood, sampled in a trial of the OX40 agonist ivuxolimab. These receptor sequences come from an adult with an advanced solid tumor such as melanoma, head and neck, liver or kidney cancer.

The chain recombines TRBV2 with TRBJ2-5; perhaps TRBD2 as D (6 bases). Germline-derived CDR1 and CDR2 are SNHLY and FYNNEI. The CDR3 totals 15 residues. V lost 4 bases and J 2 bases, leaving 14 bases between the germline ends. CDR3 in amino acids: CASSGLRGAQETQYF. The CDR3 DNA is TGTGCCAGCAGTGGACTCCGCGGGGCACAAGAGACCCAGTACTTC.

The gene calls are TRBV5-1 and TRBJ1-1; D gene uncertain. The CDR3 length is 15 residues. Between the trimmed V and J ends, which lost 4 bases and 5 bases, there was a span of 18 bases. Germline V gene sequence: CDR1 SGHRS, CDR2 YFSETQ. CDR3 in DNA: TGCGCCAGCAGCCCCCTGGCCGGGGTGGCTACTGAAGCTTTCTTT. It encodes CASSPLAGVATEAFF.

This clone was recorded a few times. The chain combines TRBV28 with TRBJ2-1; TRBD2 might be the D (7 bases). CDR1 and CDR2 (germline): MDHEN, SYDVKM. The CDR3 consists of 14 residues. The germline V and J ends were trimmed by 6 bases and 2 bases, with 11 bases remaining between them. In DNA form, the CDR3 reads TGTGCCAGCAGAACCGGGGGGCCCTACAATGAGCAGTTCTTC. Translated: CASRTGGPYNEQFF.

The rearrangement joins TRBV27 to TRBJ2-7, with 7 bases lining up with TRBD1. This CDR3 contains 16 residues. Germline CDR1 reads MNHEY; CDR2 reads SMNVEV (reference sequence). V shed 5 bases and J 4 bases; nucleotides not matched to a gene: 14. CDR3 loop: CASSPRGTASRYEQYF. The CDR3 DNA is TGTGCCAGCAGTCCTCGAGGGACAGCTTCCCGTTACGAGCAGTACTTC.

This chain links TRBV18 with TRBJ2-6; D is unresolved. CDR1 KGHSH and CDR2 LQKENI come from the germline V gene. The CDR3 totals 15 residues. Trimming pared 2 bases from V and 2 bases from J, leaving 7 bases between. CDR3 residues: CASSPVTAGANVLTF. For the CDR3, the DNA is TGTGCCAGCTCACCAGTAACGGCTGGGGCCAACGTCCTGACTTTC.

The CDR3 DNA is TGTGCCAGCCTCCTGGGGGCATCCCAAGAGACCCAGTACTTC. Its translation is CASLLGASQETQYF. The V call is TRBV7-8, the J call TRBJ2-5; D might be TRBD1 (6 bases). With 8 bases removed from V and 1 base from J, the gap between germline ends came to 14 bases. This CDR3 contains 14 residues. The germline V gene has CDR1 SGHVS and CDR2 FQNEAQ.

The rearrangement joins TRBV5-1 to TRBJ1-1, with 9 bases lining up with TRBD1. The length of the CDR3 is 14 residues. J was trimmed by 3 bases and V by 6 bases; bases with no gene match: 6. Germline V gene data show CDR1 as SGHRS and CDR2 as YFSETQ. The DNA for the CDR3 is TGCGCCAGCACACAACGGACAGGGGACACTGAAGCTTTCTTT. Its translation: CASTQRTGDTEAFF.

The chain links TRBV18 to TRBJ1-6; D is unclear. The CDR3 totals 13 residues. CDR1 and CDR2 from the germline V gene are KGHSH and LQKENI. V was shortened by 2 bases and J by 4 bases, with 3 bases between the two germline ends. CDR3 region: CASSPEYNSPLHF. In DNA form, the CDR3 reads TGTGCCAGCTCACCAGAGTATAATTCACCCCTCCACTTT.

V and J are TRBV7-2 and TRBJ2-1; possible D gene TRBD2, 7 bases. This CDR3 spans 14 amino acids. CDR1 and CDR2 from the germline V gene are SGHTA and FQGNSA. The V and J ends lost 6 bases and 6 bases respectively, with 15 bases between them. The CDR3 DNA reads TGTGCCAGCAGAGGGGGGGGAGTGGTCAATGAGCAGTTCTTC. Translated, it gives CASRGGGVVNEQFF.

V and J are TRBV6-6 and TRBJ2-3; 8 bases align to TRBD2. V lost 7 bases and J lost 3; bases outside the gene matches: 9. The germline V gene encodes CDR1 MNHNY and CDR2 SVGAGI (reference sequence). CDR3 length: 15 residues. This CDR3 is CASTLRRGETDTQYF. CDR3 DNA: TGTGCCAGCACCTTACGGCGGGGGGAGACAGATACGCAGTATTTT.

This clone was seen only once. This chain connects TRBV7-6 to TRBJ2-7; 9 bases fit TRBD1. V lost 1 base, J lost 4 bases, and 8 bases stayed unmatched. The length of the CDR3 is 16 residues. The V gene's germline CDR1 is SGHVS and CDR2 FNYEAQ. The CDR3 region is CASSLVVTGGGYEQYF. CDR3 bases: TGTGCCAGCAGCTTAGTAGTGACAGGGGGGGGTTACGAGCAGTACTTC.

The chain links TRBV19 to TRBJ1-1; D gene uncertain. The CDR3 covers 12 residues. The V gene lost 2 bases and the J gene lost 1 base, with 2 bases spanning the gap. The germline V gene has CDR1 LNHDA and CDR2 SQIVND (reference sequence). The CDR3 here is CASSIRNTEAFF. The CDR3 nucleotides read TGTGCCAGTAGTATAAGGAACACTGAAGCTTTCTTT.

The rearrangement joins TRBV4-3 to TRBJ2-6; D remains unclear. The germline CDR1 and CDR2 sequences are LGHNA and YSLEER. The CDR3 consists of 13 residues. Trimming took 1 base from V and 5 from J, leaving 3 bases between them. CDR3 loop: CASSQGWANVLTF. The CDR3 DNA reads TGCGCCAGCAGCCAAGGCTGGGCCAACGTCCTGACTTTC.

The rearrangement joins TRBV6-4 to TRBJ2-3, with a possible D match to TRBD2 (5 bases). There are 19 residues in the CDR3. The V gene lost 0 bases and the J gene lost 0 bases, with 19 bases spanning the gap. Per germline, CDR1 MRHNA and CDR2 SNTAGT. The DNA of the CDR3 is TGTGCCAGCAGTGACTCTGTCTCCGGAGGTCGAGCTAGCACAGATACGCAGTATTTT. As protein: CASSDSVSGGRASTDTQYF.

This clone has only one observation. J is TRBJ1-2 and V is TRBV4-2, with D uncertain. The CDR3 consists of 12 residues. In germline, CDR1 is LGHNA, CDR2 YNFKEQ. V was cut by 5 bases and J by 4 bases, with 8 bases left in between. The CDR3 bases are TGTGCCAGCAGCGCAGACGGCTATGGCTACACCTTC. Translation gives CASSADGYGYTF.

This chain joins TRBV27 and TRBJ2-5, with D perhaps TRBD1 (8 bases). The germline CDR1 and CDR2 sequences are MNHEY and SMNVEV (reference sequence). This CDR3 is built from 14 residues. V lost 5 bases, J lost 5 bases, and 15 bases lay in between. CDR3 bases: TGTGCCAGCAGTACGCACAGGGGGGGGGAGACCCAGTACTTC. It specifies CASSTHRGGETQYF.

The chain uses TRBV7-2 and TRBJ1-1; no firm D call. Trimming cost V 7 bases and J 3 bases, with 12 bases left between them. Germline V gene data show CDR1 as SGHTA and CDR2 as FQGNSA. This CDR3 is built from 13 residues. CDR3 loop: CASIALPDTEAFF. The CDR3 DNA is TGTGCCAGCATCGCTTTGCCGGACACTGAAGCTTTCTTT.

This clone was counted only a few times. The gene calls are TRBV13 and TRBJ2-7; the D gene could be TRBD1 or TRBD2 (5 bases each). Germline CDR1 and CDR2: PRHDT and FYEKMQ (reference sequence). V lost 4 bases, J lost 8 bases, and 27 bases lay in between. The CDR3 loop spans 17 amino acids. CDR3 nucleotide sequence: TGTGCCAGCAGCTCTACAACATATCCGGGACCTATCAGAAAGCAGTACTTC. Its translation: CASSSTTYPGPIRKQYF. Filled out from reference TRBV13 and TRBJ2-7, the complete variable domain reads AAGVIQSPRHLIKEKRETATLKCYPIPRHDTVYWYQQGPGQDPQFLISFYEKMQSDKGSIPDRFSAQQFSDYHSELNMSSLELGDSALYFCASSSTTYPGPIRKQYFGPGTRLTVT.

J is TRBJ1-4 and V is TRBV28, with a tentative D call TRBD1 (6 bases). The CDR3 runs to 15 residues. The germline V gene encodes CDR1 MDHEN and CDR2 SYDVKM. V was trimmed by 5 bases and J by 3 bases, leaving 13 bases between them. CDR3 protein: CASSPGQRANEKLFF. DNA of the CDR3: TGTGCCAGCAGTCCTGGACAGCGGGCTAATGAAAAACTGTTTTTT. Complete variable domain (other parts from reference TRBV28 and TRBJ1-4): DVKVTQSSRYLVKRTGEKVFLECVQDMDHENMFWYRQDPGLGLRLIYFSYDVKMKEKGDIPEGYSVSREKKERFSLILESASTNQTSMYLCASSPGQRANEKLFFGSGTQLSVL.

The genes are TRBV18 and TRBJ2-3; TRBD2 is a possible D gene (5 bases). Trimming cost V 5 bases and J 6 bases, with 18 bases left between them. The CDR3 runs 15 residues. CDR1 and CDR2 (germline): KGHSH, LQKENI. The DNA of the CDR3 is TGTGCCAGCTCAGCCACCCCGGGCCCGGGGGATACGCAGTATTTT. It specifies CASSATPGPGDTQYF.

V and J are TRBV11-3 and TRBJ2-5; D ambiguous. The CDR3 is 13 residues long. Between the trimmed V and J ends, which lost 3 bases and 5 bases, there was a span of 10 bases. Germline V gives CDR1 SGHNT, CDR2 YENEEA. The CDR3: CASSFGPQETQYF. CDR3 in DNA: TGTGCCAGCAGCTTTGGCCCCCAGGAGACCCAGTACTTC.

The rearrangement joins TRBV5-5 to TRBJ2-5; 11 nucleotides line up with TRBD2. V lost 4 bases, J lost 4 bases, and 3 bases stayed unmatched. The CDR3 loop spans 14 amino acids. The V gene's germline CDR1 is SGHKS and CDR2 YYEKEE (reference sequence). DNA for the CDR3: TGTGCCAGCAGCCCCGGGACTAGCGGAGAGACCCAGTACTTC. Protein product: CASSPGTSGETQYF. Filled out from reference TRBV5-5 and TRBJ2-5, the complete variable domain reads DAGVTQSPTHLIKTRGQQVTLRCSPISGHKSVSWYQQVLGQGPQFIFQYYEKEERGRGNFPDRFSARQFPNYSSELNVNALLLGDSALYLCASSPGTSGETQYFGPGTRLLVL.

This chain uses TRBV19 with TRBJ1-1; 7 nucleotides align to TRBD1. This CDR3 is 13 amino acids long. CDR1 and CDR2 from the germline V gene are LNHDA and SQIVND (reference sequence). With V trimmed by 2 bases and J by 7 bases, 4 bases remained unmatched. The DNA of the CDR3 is TGTGCCAGTAGTATAAACCCAGGGGGTGAAGCTTTCTTT. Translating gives CASSINPGGEAFF.

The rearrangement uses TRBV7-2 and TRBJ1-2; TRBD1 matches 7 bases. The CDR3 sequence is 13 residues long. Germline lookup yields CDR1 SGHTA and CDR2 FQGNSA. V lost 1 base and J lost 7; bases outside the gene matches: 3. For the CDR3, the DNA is TGTGCCAGCAGCTTAGTCAGGGGGACTGGCTACACCTTC. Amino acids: CASSLVRGTGYTF.